What follows describes a single TCR beta chain. The germline V gene encodes CDR1 WSHSY and CDR2 SAAADI. The CDR3 loop spans 15 amino acids. V was trimmed by 0 bases and J by 6 bases, leaving 15 bases between them. The data are from a study of tumor and adjacent non-tumor tissue in lung cancer. The library came from three nested PCR rounds adapted from ARM-PCR protocols. One entry per CDR3 protein results from TCRdb running MiXCR on the multiplex PCR reads. The sample gives roughly 67,000 distinct CDR3 sequences, just under 60% of which show up once; 20% is in the top ten. RNA was extracted from bulk tissue without any cell sorting. Between August and November 2014, newly diagnosed, chemotherapy-naive lung cancer patients underwent thoracic surgery in China.

Sequenced material: lung tumor tissue. This sequence originates from a man aged 45-60 years with non-small cell lung cancer. V usage is TRBV10-2 and J usage is TRBJ2-7; no clear D gene. The CDR3 DNA reads as TGCGCCAGCAGTGAGTCAGGACGGCCTATTATCGAGCAGTACTTC. It encodes CASSESGRPIIEQYF.